The 17 T cell receptor beta chains presented below share a single source sample, sequenced in a study of control samples from healthy donors and cancer patients. Method: immunoSEQ multiplex PCR; TCRdb's copy keeps in-frame clones and lacks some. The sample consists of approximately 190,000 clones, around 90% of them appearing once. Source material: blood. These TCRs come from a man aged 30-40 years in good health.

The V call is TRBV4-1, the J call TRBJ2-6; TRBD1 matches 7 bases. CDR3 length: 20 amino acids. The germline CDR1 and CDR2 sequences are MGHRA and YSYEKL. V was clipped by 4 bases and J by 0 bases; unmatched bases: 15. The CDR3, as DNA: TGCGCCAGCAGCCCCAAGCCCGGGGACAGTTCCTACTCTGGGGCCAACGTCCTGACTTTC. This gives the protein CASSPKPGDSSYSGANVLTF.

The chain joins TRBV3-1 (or the pseudogene TRBV3-2) to TRBJ1-6; D possibly corresponds to TRBD1 (6 bases). CDR3 length: 15 amino acids. In germline, CDR1 is LGHDT, CDR2 YNNKEL (reference sequence). With 0 bases removed from V and 10 bases from J, the gap between germline ends came to 13 bases. In DNA, the CDR3 is TGTGCCAGCAGCCAAGAAGTACAGGGACGGTCACCCCTCCACTTT. Translating it yields CASSQEVQGRSPLHF.

CDR3 sequence reads: CASSKRTGTSTDTQYF. CDR3 nucleotides: TGTGCCAGCAGCAAAAGGACGGGGACGAGCACAGATACGCAGTATTTT. The rearrangement uses TRBV21-1 and TRBJ2-3. TRBV21-1 is shown as a pseudogene. CDR3 length: 16 residues.

This clone has a handful of counts. The chain carries TRBV2 and TRBJ1-4, with D tentatively TRBD1 (5 bases). CDR1 and CDR2 (germline): SNHLY, FYNNEI. V was pared by 4 bases and J by 8 bases, with 11 bases between. The CDR3 extends over 13 amino acids. CDR3 amino acids: CASSANRGEKLFF. The CDR3 nucleotides read TGTGCCAGCAGTGCGAACCGGGGGGAAAAACTGTTTTTT.

The chain combines TRBV6-2 or TRBV6-3 with TRBJ1-1, with D perhaps matching TRBD1 (6 bases). The CDR3 is made up of 14 amino acids. Trimming took off 5 bases at V and 5 bases at J, with 15 bases between the two ends. Germline V gene lookup returns CDR1 MNHEY and CDR2 SVGEGT. DNA of the CDR3: TGTGCCAGCAGTCCCAGGGGCCCTAGTACTGAAGCTTTCTTT. Translation gives CASSPRGPSTEAFF.

The chain joins TRBV6-2 or TRBV6-3 to TRBJ1-2; D is perhaps TRBD1 (6 bases). Germline V CDR1 and CDR2: MNHEY, SVGEGT. The V end was cut by 5 bases, the J end by 7 bases, with 14 bases between. The CDR3 length is 13 residues. The chain's CDR3 is CASSKQGRSGYTF. CDR3 DNA sequence: TGTGCCAGCAGTAAGCAGGGGAGGAGTGGCTACACCTTC.

The rearrangement joins TRBV3-1 (or the pseudogene TRBV3-2) to TRBJ2-1; D gene uncertain. The V gene's germline CDR1 is LGHDT and CDR2 YNNKEL (reference sequence). The CDR3 is 14 amino acids. Trimming removed 0 bases at V and 7 bases at J, with 10 bases between. This CDR3 reads CASSQETEANEQFF. Here the CDR3 DNA reads TGTGCCAGCAGCCAAGAAACGGAAGCTAATGAGCAGTTCTTC.

This chain uses TRBV2 with TRBJ1-6, with 7 nucleotides matching TRBD1. CDR1 SNHLY and CDR2 FYNNEI come from the germline V gene. The CDR3 extends over 14 amino acids. J lost 5 bases, V lost 11 bases, and 9 bases had no gene match. CDR3 coding DNA: TGTGCCGCCACCCGGGACAGTAATAATTCACCCCTCCACTTT. Amino acids: CAATRDSNNSPLHF.

This chain uses TRBV27 with TRBJ2-1; TRBD2 matches 13 bases. V dropped 0 bases and J dropped 6; count of bases not matched to a gene: 8. The CDR3 sequence is 18 residues long. Germline V gene sequence: CDR1 MNHEY, CDR2 SMNVEV (reference sequence). The CDR3 DNA follows: TGTGCCAGCAGTTTATCGTCCCCCGGACTAGCGGGGGTCAATGAGCAGTTCTTC. Its protein product is CASSLSSPGLAGVNEQFF.

This clone has a handful of counts. This chain connects TRBV6-1 to TRBJ1-6; 7 bases line up with TRBD1. This CDR3 has 19 residues. The V and J ends lost 2 bases and 0 bases, in that order; junction bases with no gene match: 10. Germline V gene lookup returns CDR1 MNHNS and CDR2 SASEGT. The CDR3 DNA sequence: TGTGCCAGCAGTGAACAGCCGACGGGACAGAGCTCCTATAATTCACCCCTCCACTTT. The encoded protein is CASSEQPTGQSSYNSPLHF.

The J gene is TRBJ1-2, the V gene TRBV3-1 (or the pseudogene TRBV3-2); 7 bases line up with TRBD1. V shed 1 base and J 0 bases; nucleotides not matched to a gene: 5. From germline, CDR1 is LGHDT and CDR2 YNNKEL (reference sequence). The CDR3 loop spans 16 amino acids. This chain's CDR3 is CASSQARQGTNYGYTF. The CDR3 region has the DNA TGTGCCAGCAGCCAAGCCCGACAGGGAACTAACTATGGCTACACCTTC.

This clone was seen a single time. This chain joins TRBV10-3 and TRBJ1-2; 7 bases fit TRBD1. The CDR3 is 15 amino acids. V trimming: 4 bases; J trimming: 4 bases; junction bases outside the gene matches: 9. Germline CDR1 and CDR2: ENHRY and SYGVKD. The CDR3 nucleotides are TGTGCCATCAGTGGTAGACAGGGCCACGGCTATGGCTACACCTTC. Encoded protein: CAISGRQGHGYGYTF.

V and J are TRBV27 and TRBJ1-2; 8 nucleotides agree with TRBD1. This CDR3 is 14 amino acids long. Germline V gene sequence: CDR1 MNHEY, CDR2 SMNVEV (reference sequence). J gave up 5 bases and V 3 bases, and 5 bases lay outside the gene matches. The CDR3 DNA reads TGTGCCAGCAGTTTGTCCGGACAGGGATATGGCTACACCTTC. It is translated as CASSLSGQGYGYTF.

The chain joins TRBV6-5 to TRBJ1-6, with 7 bases identical to TRBD1. Trimming cost V 5 bases and J 6 bases; bases outside gene matches: 7. The germline gives CDR1 MNHEY, CDR2 SVGAGI. This CDR3 contains 15 residues. This CDR3 is CASSPLQGINSPLHF. Written as DNA, the CDR3 is TGTGCCAGCAGTCCTCTACAGGGGATTAATTCACCCCTCCACTTT.

Here the CDR3 reads CASTGHQEGATYEQYF. The CDR3 DNA reads TGTGCCAGCACGGGTCATCAGGAGGGGGCAACCTACGAGCAGTACTTC. The V gene is TRBV6-4, the J gene TRBJ2-7; perhaps TRBD1 as D (7 bases). The CDR3 contains 16 residues. Germline values: CDR1 MRHNA, CDR2 SNTAGT. Trimming pared 7 bases from V and 2 bases from J, leaving 21 bases between.

The V and J genes are TRBV5-1 and TRBJ2-1; 7 positions match TRBD1. The CDR3 sequence is 12 residues long. The germline V gene encodes CDR1 SGHRS and CDR2 YFSETQ. With 5 bases clipped from V and 4 bases from J, the junction kept 0 bases outside the gene matches. The CDR3 region has the DNA TGCGCCAGCAGGGGACAGTACAATGAGCAGTTCTTC. This gives the protein CASRGQYNEQFF.

The chain employs TRBV19 and TRBJ1-5, with D uncertain. The CDR3 is made up of 15 amino acids. The V and J ends lost 1 base and 4 bases respectively, with 11 bases between them. Germline loops: CDR1 LNHDA, CDR2 SQIVND (reference sequence). The chain's CDR3 is CASSIAVWGNQPQHF. Here the CDR3 DNA reads TGTGCCAGTAGTATAGCGGTGTGGGGTAATCAGCCCCAGCATTTT.